The clone carrying this TCR beta chain was seen more than once but under ten times. This entry belongs to a study of blood T cell repertoires in COVID-19. Whole-study context: Spain, Italy and the United States supplied samples that represented acute and convalescent COVID-19. PBMCs, B-cell-depleted T cells, or T cells were the source of the cDNA or gDNA that made up the material.

Repertoires were generated with immunoSEQ multiplex PCR, while TCRdb's copy carries only in-frame clones and drops some. The table includes 180,000 or so clones, 86% detected once. The source is a man aged 18 to 29 with acute or convalescent COVID-19. The sequenced sample was peripheral blood.

The CDR3 here is CAWKGTGYTGELFF. CDR3 coding DNA: TGTGCCTGGAAAGGGACTGGATACACCGGGGAGCTGTTTTTT. This chain uses TRBV30 with TRBJ2-2; possible D gene TRBD2, 6 bases. Trimming removed 4 bases at V and 3 bases at J, with 12 bases between. This CDR3 is built from 14 residues. The germline CDR1 and CDR2 sequences are GTSNPN and SVGIG (reference sequence).